The next 3 T cell receptor beta chains were all read from a single sample in a study of untreated major depressive disorder. Here immunoSEQ multiplex PCR was the method, and the copy in TCRdb shows in-frame clones only, minus some. Here the sample spans some 21,000 clones, more than 70% being singletons. The sequencing input was CD4+ T cells from PBMCs. Every receptor here comes from a woman in her thirties in good health.

The gene calls are TRBV2 and TRBJ1-5, with 10 bases lining up with TRBD1. The germline gives CDR1 SNHLY, CDR2 FYNNEI. V was pared by 6 bases and J by 2 bases, with 7 bases of the junction left unmatched. This CDR3 region has 16 residues. DNA for the CDR3: TGTGCCAGCAGCGGGACAGGGGTGTATGGCAATCAGCCCCAGCATTTT. It specifies CASSGTGVYGNQPQHF.

The chain has TRBV5-3 and TRBJ2-5; D assignment may be TRBD1 or TRBD2 (6 bases each). Being an ORF, TRBV5-3 has a function that is uncertain. The CDR3 covers 18 residues. With 2 bases removed from V and 7 bases from J, the gap between germline ends came to 27 bases. The CDR3 region has the DNA TGTGCCAGAAGCTTCGCCCGGGTTGGGGGCAGGGTGGAGGGGACCCAGTACTTC. Its translation: CARSFARVGGRVEGTQYF.

The chain is built from TRBV7-7 and TRBJ2-3; 10 bases match TRBD2. J lost 2 bases, V lost 4 bases, and 3 bases had no gene match. Germline CDR1 reads SSHAT; CDR2 reads FNYEAQ (reference sequence). The CDR3 spans 15 residues. The CDR3 nucleotides are TGTGCCAGCAGCTCGGGACTAGCGTCCACAGATACGCAGTATTTT. Protein: CASSSGLASTDTQYF. Full variable domain (rest looked up from reference TRBV7-7 and TRBJ2-3): GAGVSQSPRYKVTKRGQDVTLRCDPISSHATLYWYQQALGQGPEFLTYFNYEAQPDKSGLPSDRFSAERPEGSISTLTIQRTEQRDSAMYRCASSSGLASTDTQYFGPGTRLTVL.